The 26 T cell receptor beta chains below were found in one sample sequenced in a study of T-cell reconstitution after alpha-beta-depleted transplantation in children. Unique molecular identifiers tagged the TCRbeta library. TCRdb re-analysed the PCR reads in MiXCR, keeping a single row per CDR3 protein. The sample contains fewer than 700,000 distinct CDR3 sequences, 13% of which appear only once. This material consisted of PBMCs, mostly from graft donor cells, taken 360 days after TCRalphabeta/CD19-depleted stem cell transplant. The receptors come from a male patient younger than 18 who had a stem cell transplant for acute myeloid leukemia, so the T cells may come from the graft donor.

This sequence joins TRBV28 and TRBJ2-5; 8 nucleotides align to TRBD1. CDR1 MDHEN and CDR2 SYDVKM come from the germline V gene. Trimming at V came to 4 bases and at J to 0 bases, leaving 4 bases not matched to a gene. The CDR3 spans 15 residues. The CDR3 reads CASSSRTGHQETQYF. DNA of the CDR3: TGTGCCAGCAGTTCTCGGACAGGGCACCAAGAGACCCAGTACTTC.

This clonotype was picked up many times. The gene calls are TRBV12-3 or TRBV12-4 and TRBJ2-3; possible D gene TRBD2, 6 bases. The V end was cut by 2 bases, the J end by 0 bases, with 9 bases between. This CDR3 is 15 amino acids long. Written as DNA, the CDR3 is TGTGCCAGCAGTTTATTAGCGGCTAGCACAGATACGCAGTATTTT. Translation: CASSLLAASTDTQYF.

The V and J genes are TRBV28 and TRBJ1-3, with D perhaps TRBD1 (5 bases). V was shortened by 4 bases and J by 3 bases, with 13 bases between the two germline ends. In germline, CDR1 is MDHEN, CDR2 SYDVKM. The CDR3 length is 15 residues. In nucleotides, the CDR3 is TGTGCCAGCAGTTCATTGGGGGGACTTGGAAACACCATATATTTT. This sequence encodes CASSSLGGLGNTIYF. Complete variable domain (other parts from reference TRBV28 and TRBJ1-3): DVKVTQSSRYLVKRTGEKVFLECVQDMDHENMFWYRQDPGLGLRLIYFSYDVKMKEKGDIPEGYSVSREKKERFSLILESASTNQTSMYLCASSSLGGLGNTIYFGEGSWLTVV.

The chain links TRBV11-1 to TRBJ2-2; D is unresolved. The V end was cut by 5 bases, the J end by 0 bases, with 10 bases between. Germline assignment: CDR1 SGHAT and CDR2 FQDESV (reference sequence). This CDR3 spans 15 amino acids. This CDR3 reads CASSHLAPNTGELFF. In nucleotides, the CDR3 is TGTGCCAGCAGCCACCTGGCGCCGAACACCGGGGAGCTGTTTTTT.

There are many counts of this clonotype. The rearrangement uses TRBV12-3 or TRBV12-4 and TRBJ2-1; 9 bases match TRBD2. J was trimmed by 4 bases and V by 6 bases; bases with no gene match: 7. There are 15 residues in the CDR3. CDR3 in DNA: TGTGCCAGCAGCCCACTAGCGGGTCCTTACAATGAGCAGTTCTTC. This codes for CASSPLAGPYNEQFF.

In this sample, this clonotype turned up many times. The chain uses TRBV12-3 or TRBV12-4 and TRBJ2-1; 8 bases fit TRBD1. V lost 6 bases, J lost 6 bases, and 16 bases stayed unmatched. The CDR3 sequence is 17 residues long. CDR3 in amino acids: CASSSNLGQGVSNEQFF. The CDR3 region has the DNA TGTGCCAGCAGCTCCAATCTTGGACAGGGAGTCTCCAATGAGCAGTTCTTC.

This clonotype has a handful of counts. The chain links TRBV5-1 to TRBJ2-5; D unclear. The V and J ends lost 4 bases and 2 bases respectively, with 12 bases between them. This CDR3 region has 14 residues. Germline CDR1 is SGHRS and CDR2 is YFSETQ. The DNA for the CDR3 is TGCGCCAGCAGCCCGTTGCAGCAACAAGAGACCCAGTACTTC. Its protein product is CASSPLQQQETQYF.

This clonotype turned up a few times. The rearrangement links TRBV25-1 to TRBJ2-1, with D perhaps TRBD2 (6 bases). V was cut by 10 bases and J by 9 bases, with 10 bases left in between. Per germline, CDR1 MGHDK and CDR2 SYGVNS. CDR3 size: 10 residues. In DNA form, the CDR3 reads TGTGCCACCGGGAGTCTTGAGCAGTTCTTC. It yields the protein CATGSLEQFF. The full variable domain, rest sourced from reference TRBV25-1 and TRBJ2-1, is EADIYQTPRYLVIGTGKKITLECSQTMGHDKMYWYQQDPGMELHLIHYSYGVNSTEKGDLSSESTVSRIRTEHFPLTLESARPSHTSQYLCATGSLEQFFGPGTRLTVL.

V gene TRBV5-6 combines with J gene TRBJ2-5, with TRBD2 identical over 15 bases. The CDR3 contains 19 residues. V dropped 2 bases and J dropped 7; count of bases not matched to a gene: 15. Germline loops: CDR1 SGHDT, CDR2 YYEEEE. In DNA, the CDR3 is TGTGCCAGCAGCTTTTACCCGGGACTAGCGGGAGGCCCCCCAGGGACCCAGTACTTC. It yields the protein CASSFYPGLAGGPPGTQYF.

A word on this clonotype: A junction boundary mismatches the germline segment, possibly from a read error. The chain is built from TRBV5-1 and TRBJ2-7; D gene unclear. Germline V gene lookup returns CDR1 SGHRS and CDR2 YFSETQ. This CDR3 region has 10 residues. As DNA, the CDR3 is TGCGCCAGCAGCTTGATCGGACCAAACTTC. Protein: CASSLIGPNF.

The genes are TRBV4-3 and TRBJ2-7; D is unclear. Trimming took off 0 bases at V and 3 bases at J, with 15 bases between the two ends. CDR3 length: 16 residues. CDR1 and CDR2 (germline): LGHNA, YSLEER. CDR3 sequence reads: CASSQEFGLVGYEQYF. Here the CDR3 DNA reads TGCGCCAGCAGCCAAGAGTTCGGGCTTGTTGGCTACGAGCAGTACTTC.

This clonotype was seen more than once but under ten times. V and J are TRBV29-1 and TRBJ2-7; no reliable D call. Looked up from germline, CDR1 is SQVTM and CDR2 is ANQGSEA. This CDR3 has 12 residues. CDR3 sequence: CVAVDGNHEQYF. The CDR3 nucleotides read TGCGTGGCGGTTGATGGGAACCACGAGCAGTACTTC.

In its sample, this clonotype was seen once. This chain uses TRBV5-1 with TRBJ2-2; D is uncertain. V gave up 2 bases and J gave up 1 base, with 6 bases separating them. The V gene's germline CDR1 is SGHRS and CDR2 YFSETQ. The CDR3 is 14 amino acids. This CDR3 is CASSFGKNTGELFF. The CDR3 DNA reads TGCGCCAGCAGCTTCGGCAAGAACACCGGGGAGCTGTTTTTT.

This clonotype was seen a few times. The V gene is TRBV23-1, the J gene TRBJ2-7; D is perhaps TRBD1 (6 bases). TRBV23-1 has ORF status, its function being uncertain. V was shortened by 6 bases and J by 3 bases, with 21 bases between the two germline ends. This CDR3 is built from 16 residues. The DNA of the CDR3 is TGCGCCAGCAGGGCGCAAAAGGGGGAACTTTACTACGAGCAGTACTTC. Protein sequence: CASRAQKGELYYEQYF.

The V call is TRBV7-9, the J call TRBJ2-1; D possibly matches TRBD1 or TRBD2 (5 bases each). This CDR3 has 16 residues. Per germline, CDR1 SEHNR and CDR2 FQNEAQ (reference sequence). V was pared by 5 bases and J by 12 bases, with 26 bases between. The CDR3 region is CASSPPGSPPTIGQFF. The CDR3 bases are TGTGCCAGCAGCCCACCAGGGAGCCCTCCTACAATAGGGCAGTTCTTC.

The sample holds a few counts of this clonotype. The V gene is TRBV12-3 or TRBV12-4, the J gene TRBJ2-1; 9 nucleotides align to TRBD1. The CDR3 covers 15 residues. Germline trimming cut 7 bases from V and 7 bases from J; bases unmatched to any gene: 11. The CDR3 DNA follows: TGTGCCAGCACCACCCTGAGACAGGGGGATAATGAGCAGTTCTTC. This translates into CASTTLRQGDNEQFF.

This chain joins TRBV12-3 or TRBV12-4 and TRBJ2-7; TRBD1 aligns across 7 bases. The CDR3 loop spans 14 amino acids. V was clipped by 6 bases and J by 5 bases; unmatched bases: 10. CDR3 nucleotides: TGTGCCAGCAGAGATTACCGGGACAGCCACGAGCAGTACTTC. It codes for CASRDYRDSHEQYF.

CDR3 sequence: CASSQVSFSAGSYNEQFF. DNA for the CDR3: TGTGCCAGCAGCCAAGTCTCATTCTCAGCGGGGTCCTACAATGAGCAGTTCTTC. The chain recombines TRBV14 with TRBJ2-1, with 7 bases matching TRBD2. Germline-derived CDR1 and CDR2 are SGHDN and FVKESK. V was pared by 1 base and J by 1 base, with 10 bases of the junction left unmatched. There are 18 residues in the CDR3. Drawing the rest from reference TRBV14 and TRBJ2-1, the complete variable domain is EAGVTQFPSHSVIEKGQTVTLRCDPISGHDNLYWYRRVMGKEIKFLLHFVKESKQDESGMPNNRFLAERTGGTYSTLKVQPAELEDSGVYFCASSQVSFSAGSYNEQFFGPGTRLTVL.

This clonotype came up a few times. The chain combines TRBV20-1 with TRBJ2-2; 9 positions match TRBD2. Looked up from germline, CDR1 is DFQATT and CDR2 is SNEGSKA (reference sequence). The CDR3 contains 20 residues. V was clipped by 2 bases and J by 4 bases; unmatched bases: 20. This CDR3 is CSARSPTFGVAGAFTGELFF. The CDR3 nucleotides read TGCAGTGCTAGATCCCCTACGTTTGGGGTAGCGGGAGCCTTCACCGGGGAGCTGTTTTTT.

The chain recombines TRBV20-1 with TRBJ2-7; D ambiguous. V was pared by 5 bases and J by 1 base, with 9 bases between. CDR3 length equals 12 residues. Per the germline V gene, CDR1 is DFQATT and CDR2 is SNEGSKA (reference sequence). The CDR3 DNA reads TGCAGTGCTTACGGATTTTCCTACGAGCAGTACTTC. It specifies CSAYGFSYEQYF.

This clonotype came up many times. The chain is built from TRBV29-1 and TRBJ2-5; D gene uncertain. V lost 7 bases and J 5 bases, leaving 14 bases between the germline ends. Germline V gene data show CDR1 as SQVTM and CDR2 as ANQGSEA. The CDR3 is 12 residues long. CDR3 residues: CSEFLTRETQYF. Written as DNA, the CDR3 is TGCAGCGAGTTTTTGACACGGGAGACCCAGTACTTC.

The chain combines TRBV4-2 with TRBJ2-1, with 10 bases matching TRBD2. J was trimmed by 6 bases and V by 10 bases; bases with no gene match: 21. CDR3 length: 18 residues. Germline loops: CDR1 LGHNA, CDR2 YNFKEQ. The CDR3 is CAIGPPGLAPIRANEQFF. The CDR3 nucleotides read TGTGCCATCGGCCCCCCGGGACTAGCGCCAATCAGGGCCAATGAGCAGTTCTTC.

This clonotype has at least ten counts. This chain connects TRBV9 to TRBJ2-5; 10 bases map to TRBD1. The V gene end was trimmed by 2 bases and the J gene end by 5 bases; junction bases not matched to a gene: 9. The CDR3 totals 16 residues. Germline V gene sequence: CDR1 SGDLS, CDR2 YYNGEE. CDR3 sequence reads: CASSVSGTGVRETQYF. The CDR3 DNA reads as TGTGCCAGCAGCGTCTCAGGGACAGGGGTTAGGGAGACCCAGTACTTC.

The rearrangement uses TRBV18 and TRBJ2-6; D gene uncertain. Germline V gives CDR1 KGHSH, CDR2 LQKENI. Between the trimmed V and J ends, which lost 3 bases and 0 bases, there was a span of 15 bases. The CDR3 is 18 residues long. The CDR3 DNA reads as TGTGCCAGCTCACCCCGAGGTACCGTCCTCTCTGGGGCCAACGTCCTGACTTTC. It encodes CASSPRGTVLSGANVLTF.

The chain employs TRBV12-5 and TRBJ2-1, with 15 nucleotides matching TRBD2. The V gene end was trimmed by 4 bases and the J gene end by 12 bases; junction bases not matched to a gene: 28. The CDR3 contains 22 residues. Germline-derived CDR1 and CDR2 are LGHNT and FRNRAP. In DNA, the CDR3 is TGTGCTAGTGGTTCGGGGCCCCGGGACATCATTGAAAGGACTAGCGGGAGGGCATGGCAGTTCTTC. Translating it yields CASGSGPRDIIERTSGRAWQFF. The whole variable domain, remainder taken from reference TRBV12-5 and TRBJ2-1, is DARVTQTPRHKVTEMGQEVTMRCQPILGHNTVFWYRQTMMQGLELLAYFRNRAPLDDSGMPKDRFSAEMPDATLATLKIQPSEPRDSAVYFCASGSGPRDIIERTSGRAWQFFGPGTRLTVL.

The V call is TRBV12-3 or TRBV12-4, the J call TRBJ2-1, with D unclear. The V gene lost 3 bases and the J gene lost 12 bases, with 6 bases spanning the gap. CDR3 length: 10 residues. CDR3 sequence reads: CASSFDRQFF. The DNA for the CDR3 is TGTGCCAGCAGTTTTGACCGGCAGTTCTTC.